These 26 T cell receptor beta chains were all obtained from the same sample, sequenced in a study of blood T cell repertoires in COVID-19. Only in-frame clones appear in the TCRdb table, and some are missing; sequencing was by immunoSEQ multiplex PCR. The repertoire holds about 330,000 clones, approximately 82% seen once, with about 1.2% in the top ten. The specimen was peripheral blood. The receptors were gathered from a woman aged 45-59 years with acute or convalescent COVID-19.

CDR3 region: CASSFPIGAGQGTDTQYF. The CDR3 DNA reads TGTGCCAGCAGCTTCCCGATAGGTGCTGGACAGGGCACAGATACGCAGTATTTT. The chain uses TRBV7-3 and TRBJ2-3, with 7 bases identical to TRBD1. After removal of 3 bases from V and 1 base from J, the junction contained 13 bases not matched to a gene. The CDR3 runs 18 residues. The germline gives CDR1 SGHTA, CDR2 FQGTGA. The full variable domain, rest sourced from reference TRBV7-3 and TRBJ2-3, is GAGVSQTPSNKVTEKGKYVELRCDPISGHTALYWYRQSLGQGPEFLIYFQGTGAADDSGLPNDRFFAVRPEGSVSTLKIQRTERGDSAVYLCASSFPIGAGQGTDTQYFGPGTRLTVL.

The CDR3: CASSVDPAINQPQHF. The CDR3 DNA follows: TGTGCCAGCAGCGTAGATCCCGCTATCAATCAGCCCCAGCATTTT. The rearrangement joins TRBV9 to TRBJ1-5; no reliable D call. Trimming took off 0 bases at V and 3 bases at J, with 10 bases between the two ends. This CDR3 spans 15 amino acids. CDR1 and CDR2 from the germline V gene are SGDLS and YYNGEE.

A few counts support this clone. This chain joins TRBV20-1 and TRBJ2-3; TRBD2 is a possible D gene (6 bases). V dropped 3 bases and J dropped 7 bases, with 11 bases sitting between them. Germline V gene sequence: CDR1 DFQATT, CDR2 SNEGSKA (reference sequence). The CDR3 spans 12 residues. DNA for the CDR3: TGCAGTGCTAGTTCGGGGGTGAATACGCAGTATTTT. Amino acid sequence: CSASSGVNTQYF.

The chain links TRBV6-5 to TRBJ2-7; 10 nucleotides match TRBD1. This CDR3 contains 14 residues. The trim removed 4 bases at V and 3 bases at J, leaving 3 bases unmatched. CDR1 MNHEY and CDR2 SVGAGI come from the germline V gene. The CDR3 DNA reads TGTGCCAGCAGTTCCCGGACAGGGGGCTACGAGCAGTACTTC. Its translation: CASSSRTGGYEQYF.

This clone was counted only a few times. The chain carries TRBV10-3 and TRBJ2-3, with D maybe TRBD2 (6 bases). Germline V lookup: CDR1 ENHRY, CDR2 SYGVKD. The CDR3 is 14 amino acids. The V and J ends lost 8 bases and 2 bases respectively, with 14 bases between them. CDR3: CAIGGFEFTDTQYF. The CDR3 coding sequence is TGTGCCATCGGGGGGTTTGAGTTCACAGATACGCAGTATTTT.

Regarding this clone: Distinct nucleotide sequences in the sample also encode this CDR3. V gene TRBV3-1 (or the pseudogene TRBV3-2) combines with J gene TRBJ1-2; the match to TRBD1 covers 7 bases. Germline CDR1 is LGHDT and CDR2 is YNNKEL (reference sequence). The CDR3 length is 13 residues. The J segment lost 5 bases and the V segment lost 1 base, leaving 1 base of the junction unmatched. CDR3 in DNA: TGTGCCAGCAGCCAAGGGACAGGTTATGGCTACACCTTC. Protein sequence: CASSQGTGYGYTF.

V and J are TRBV5-1 and TRBJ2-2, with D unresolved. The CDR3 runs 15 residues. Trimming shortened V by 0 bases and J by 1 base, and 7 bases separated the two germline ends. Germline CDR1 SGHRS, CDR2 YFSETQ. The chain's CDR3 is CASSLAEMNTGELFF. The CDR3 region has the DNA TGCGCCAGCAGCTTGGCGGAGATGAACACCGGGGAGCTGTTTTTT.

The chain joins TRBV28 to TRBJ1-4, with 9 bases identical to TRBD1. This CDR3 comprises 16 residues. The trim removed 3 bases at V and 8 bases at J, leaving 10 bases unmatched. Germline V gene data show CDR1 as MDHEN and CDR2 as SYDVKM. The CDR3 spells CASSFHPRTGEEKLFF. Written as DNA, the CDR3 is TGTGCCAGCAGTTTCCATCCACGGACAGGGGAAGAAAAACTGTTTTTT.

This clone showed up just once. The CDR3 protein is CASSWTGYQETQYF. In nucleotides, the CDR3 is TGTGCCAGCAGTTGGACAGGCTACCAAGAGACCCAGTACTTC. The J gene is TRBJ2-5, the V gene TRBV6-5; 7 bases are shared with TRBD1. J lost 0 bases, V lost 4 bases, and 2 bases had no gene match. Germline CDR1 and CDR2: MNHEY and SVGAGI. CDR3 length equals 14 residues.

The chain joins TRBV6-1 to TRBJ1-2; 9 nucleotides line up with TRBD1. The germline CDR1 and CDR2 sequences are MNHNS and SASEGT. Germline trimming cut 4 bases from V and 5 bases from J; bases unmatched to any gene: 11. The CDR3 is 16 residues long. CDR3 sequence: CASSGPRDRVRYGYTF. CDR3 sequence (DNA): TGTGCCAGCAGTGGTCCCCGGGACAGGGTTCGGTATGGCTACACCTTC.

This chain links TRBV10-3 with TRBJ1-5, with D perhaps TRBD1 (6 bases). CDR3 length: 13 residues. CDR1 is ENHRY and CDR2 is SYGVKD in the germline V gene. Trimming stripped 7 bases from V and 4 bases from J, with 11 bases between. The CDR3 spells CAINRDRNQPQHF. In DNA, the CDR3 is TGTGCCATCAACAGGGATAGGAATCAGCCCCAGCATTTT.

The gene calls are TRBV7-9 and TRBJ2-5; D is possibly TRBD1 (5 bases). The CDR3 covers 13 residues. V shed 10 bases and J shed 1 base, with 13 bases lying between them. The germline gives CDR1 SEHNR, CDR2 FQNEAQ (reference sequence). The CDR3 nucleotides read TGTGCCATTGCCCCGACAGCCCAAGAGACCCAGTACTTC. The encoded protein is CAIAPTAQETQYF.

With respect to this clone: The sample has other DNA sequences that encode this CDR3 too. This sequence joins TRBV7-2 and TRBJ2-7; possibly TRBD2 for D (5 bases). CDR1 is SGHTA and CDR2 is FQGNSA in the germline V gene. The CDR3 sequence is 12 residues long. Trimming shortened V by 5 bases and J by 2 bases, and 7 bases separated the two germline ends. The CDR3 here is CASSPGAYEQYF. The DNA of the CDR3 is TGTGCCAGCAGCCCCGGGGCCTACGAGCAGTACTTC.

The chain employs TRBV7-2 and TRBJ1-5, with D perhaps TRBD1 (6 bases). Germline CDR1 is SGHTA and CDR2 is FQGNSA. There are 14 residues in the CDR3. The V end lost 5 bases, the J end lost 4 bases, and 12 bases lay between the germline ends. CDR3 bases: TGTGCCAGCAGCGCCCAGGGGAATAATCAGCCCCAGCATTTT. This sequence encodes CASSAQGNNQPQHF. The full variable domain, its missing parts supplied by reference TRBV7-2 and TRBJ1-5, is GAGVSQSPSNKVTEKGKDVELRCDPISGHTALYWYRQSLGQGLEFLIYFQGNSAPDKSGLPSDRFSAERTGGSVSTLTIQRTQQEDSAVYLCASSAQGNNQPQHFGDGTRLSIL.

A word on this clone: This sequence may be a read error, since a much larger clone differs from it by one base. The sample holds other DNA sequences that translate to the same CDR3. The V call is TRBV5-1, the J call TRBJ1-1; the D is unclear. Germline V gene data show CDR1 as SGHRS and CDR2 as YFSETQ. Deletions cut 0 bases from V and 0 bases from J, with 6 bases between. The CDR3 runs to 14 residues. The CDR3 sequence is CASSLDSMNTEAFF. The CDR3 DNA is TGCGCCAGCAGCTTGGACAGCATGAACACTGAAGCTTTCTTT.

V and J are TRBV27 and TRBJ2-1; 11 nucleotides align to TRBD1. V was clipped by 7 bases and J by 4 bases; unmatched bases: 9. The CDR3 runs 16 residues. Germline V CDR1 and CDR2: MNHEY, SMNVEV (reference sequence). CDR3: CASTTAGTGGYNEQFF. In nucleotides, the CDR3 is TGTGCCAGCACTACAGCCGGGACAGGGGGATACAATGAGCAGTTCTTC.

This clone was found a few times. The chain links TRBV7-2 to TRBJ1-1, with 7 bases matching TRBD1. Trimming cost V 4 bases and J 4 bases; bases outside gene matches: 6. This CDR3 region has 14 residues. Looked up from germline, CDR1 is SGHTA and CDR2 is FQGNSA. This chain's CDR3 is CASSSGQEGTEAFF. For the CDR3, the DNA is TGTGCCAGCAGCTCAGGACAGGAAGGCACTGAAGCTTTCTTT.

The V call is TRBV2, the J call TRBJ2-1; perhaps TRBD2 as D (5 bases). The CDR3 consists of 15 residues. Trimming took 6 bases from V and 10 from J, leaving 22 bases between them. The germline gives CDR1 SNHLY, CDR2 FYNNEI. CDR3 in DNA: TGTGCCAGCAGCCCCAGCGTCGATGGAGGCGGAGAGCAGTTCTTC. Its protein is CASSPSVDGGGEQFF. Together with reference TRBV2 and TRBJ2-1, the CDR3 gives the full variable domain: EPEVTQTPSHQVTQMGQEVILRCVPISNHLYFYWYRQILGQKVEFLVSFYNNEISEKSEIFDDQFSVERPDGSNFTLKIRSTKLEDSAMYFCASSPSVDGGGEQFFGPGTRLTVL.

The V call is TRBV30, the J call TRBJ2-7; 11 bases are a match to TRBD2. The V segment lost 8 bases and the J segment 4 bases; nucleotides outside the gene matches: 7. Germline lookup yields CDR1 GTSNPN and CDR2 SVGIG (reference sequence). The CDR3 has 13 amino acids. CDR3 in DNA: TGTGCCGCCATAGCGGGAGGGCCTTACGAGCAGTACTTC. It translates to CAAIAGGPYEQYF.

The chain joins TRBV20-1 to TRBJ2-7, with 8 bases identical to TRBD1. This CDR3 is 13 amino acids long. Germline assignment: CDR1 DFQATT and CDR2 SNEGSKA (reference sequence). The J segment lost 4 bases and the V segment lost 3 bases, leaving 5 bases of the junction unmatched. The CDR3 protein is CSASGQGAYEQYF. The CDR3 nucleotides read TGCAGTGCTAGTGGGCAGGGGGCGTACGAGCAGTACTTC.

This chain links TRBV19 with TRBJ2-5, with D uncertain. This CDR3 has 13 amino acids. Deletions cut 6 bases from V and 3 bases from J, with 11 bases between. Germline CDR1 LNHDA, CDR2 SQIVND (reference sequence). As DNA, the CDR3 is TGTGCCAGTAGGGGTTCCCGGGAAGAGACCCAGTACTTC. Amino acids: CASRGSREETQYF.

The genes are TRBV5-4 and TRBJ1-4, with a possible D match to TRBD1 (6 bases). The germline gives CDR1 SGHNT, CDR2 YYREEE (reference sequence). The V gene lost 1 base and the J gene lost 8 bases, with 9 bases spanning the gap. This CDR3 contains 13 residues. In nucleotides, the CDR3 is TGTGCCAGCAGCTTGAGGGGGTCAGAAAAACTGTTTTTT. Translated, it gives CASSLRGSEKLFF.

V usage is TRBV6-6 and J usage is TRBJ1-5, with D unclear. The germline CDR1 and CDR2 sequences are MNHNY and SVGAGI (reference sequence). The CDR3 is made up of 16 amino acids. The V end was cut by 4 bases, the J end by 0 bases, with 13 bases between. CDR3 region: CASSSRERYSNQPQHF. CDR3 in DNA: TGTGCCAGCAGTTCCCGGGAGAGATATAGCAATCAGCCCCAGCATTTT.

The chain joins TRBV6-2 or TRBV6-3 to TRBJ1-6; D gene ambiguous. CDR1 is MNHEY and CDR2 is SVGEGT in the germline V gene. Trimming stripped 2 bases from V and 15 bases from J, with 8 bases between. The CDR3 loop spans 11 amino acids. The CDR3 region is CASSYGRLLHF. The DNA of the CDR3 is TGTGCCAGCAGTTACGGCAGGCTCCTCCACTTT.

This clone occurred once. The rearrangement links TRBV11-2 to TRBJ1-6, with D possibly being TRBD1 (5 bases). The germline V gene encodes CDR1 SGHAT and CDR2 FQNNGV. V dropped 3 bases and J dropped 7 bases, with 7 bases sitting between them. The CDR3 consists of 13 residues. The CDR3 region has the DNA TGTGCCAGCAGCTTGGGGCGGAATTCACCCCTCCACTTT. Its protein is CASSLGRNSPLHF.

This clone appeared once. The rearrangement uses TRBV24-1 and TRBJ1-4; no clear D gene. The CDR3 consists of 16 residues. Germline CDR1 reads KGHDR; CDR2 reads SFDVKD. V lost 5 bases, J lost 7 bases, and 19 bases lay in between. CDR3 residues: CATSATTKGLGEKLFF. The CDR3 DNA sequence: TGTGCCACCAGTGCCACGACAAAAGGATTGGGTGAAAAACTGTTTTTT.